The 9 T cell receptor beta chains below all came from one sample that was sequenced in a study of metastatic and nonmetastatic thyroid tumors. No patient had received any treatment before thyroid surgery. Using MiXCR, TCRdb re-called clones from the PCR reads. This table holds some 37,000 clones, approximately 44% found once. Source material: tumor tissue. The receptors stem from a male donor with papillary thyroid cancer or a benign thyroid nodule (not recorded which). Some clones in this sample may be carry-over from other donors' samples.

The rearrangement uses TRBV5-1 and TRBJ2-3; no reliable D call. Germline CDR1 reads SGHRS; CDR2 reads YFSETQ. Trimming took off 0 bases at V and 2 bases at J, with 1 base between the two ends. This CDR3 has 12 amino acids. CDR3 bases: TGCGCCAGCAGCTTGGCCACAGATACGCAGTATTTT. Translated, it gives CASSLATDTQYF. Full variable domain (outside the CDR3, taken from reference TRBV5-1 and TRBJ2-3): KAGVTQTPRYLIKTRGQQVTLSCSPISGHRSVSWYQQTPGQGLQFLFEYFSETQRNKGNFPGRFSGRQFSNSRSEMNVSTLELGDSALYLCASSLATDTQYFGPGTRLTVL.

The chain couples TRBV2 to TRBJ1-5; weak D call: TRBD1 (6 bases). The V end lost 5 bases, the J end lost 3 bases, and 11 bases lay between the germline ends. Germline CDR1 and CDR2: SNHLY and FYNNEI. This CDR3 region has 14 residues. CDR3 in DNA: TGTGCCAGCAGTTCCCAGGGGTACAATCAGCCCCAGCATTTT. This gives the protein CASSSQGYNQPQHF.

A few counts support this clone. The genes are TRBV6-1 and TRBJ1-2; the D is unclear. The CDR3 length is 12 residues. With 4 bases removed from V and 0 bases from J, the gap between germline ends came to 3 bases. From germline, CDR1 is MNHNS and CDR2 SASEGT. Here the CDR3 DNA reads TGTGCCAGCAGTGGCCCTAACTATGGCTACACCTTC. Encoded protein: CASSGPNYGYTF.

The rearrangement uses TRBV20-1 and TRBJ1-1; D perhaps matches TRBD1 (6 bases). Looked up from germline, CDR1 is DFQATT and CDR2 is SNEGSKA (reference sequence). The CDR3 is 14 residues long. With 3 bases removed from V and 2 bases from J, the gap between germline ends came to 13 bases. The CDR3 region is CSASEGTPNTEAFF. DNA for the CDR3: TGCAGTGCTAGCGAAGGGACACCCAACACTGAAGCTTTCTTT.

The CDR3 is CASMGWGGTYEQYF. The CDR3 nucleotides read TGTGCCAGCATGGGGTGGGGGGGAACCTACGAGCAGTACTTC. V gene TRBV6-1 combines with J gene TRBJ2-7; 7 nucleotides agree with TRBD2. The ends lost 7 bases at V and 2 bases at J; junction bases unmatched: 8. Germline V gene sequence: CDR1 MNHNS, CDR2 SASEGT. The CDR3 is 14 amino acids.

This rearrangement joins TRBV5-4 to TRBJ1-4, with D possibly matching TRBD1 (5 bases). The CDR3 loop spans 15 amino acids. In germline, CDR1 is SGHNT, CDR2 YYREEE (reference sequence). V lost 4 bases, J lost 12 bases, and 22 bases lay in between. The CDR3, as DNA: TGTGCCAGCAGCAACCGGGACCTCGATATCAGGGAACTGTTTTTT. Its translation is CASSNRDLDIRELFF.

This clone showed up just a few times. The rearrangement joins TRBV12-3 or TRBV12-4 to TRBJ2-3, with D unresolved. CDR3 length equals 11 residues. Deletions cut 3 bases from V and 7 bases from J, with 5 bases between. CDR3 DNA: TGTGCCAGCAGTTTTCGGCATACGCAGTATTTT. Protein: CASSFRHTQYF.

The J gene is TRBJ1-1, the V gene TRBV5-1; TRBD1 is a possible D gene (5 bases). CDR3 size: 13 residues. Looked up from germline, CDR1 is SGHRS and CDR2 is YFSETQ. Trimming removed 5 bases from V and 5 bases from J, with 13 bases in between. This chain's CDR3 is CASRDGSGTEAFF. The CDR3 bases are TGCGCCAGCAGGGACGGATCAGGGACTGAAGCTTTCTTT.

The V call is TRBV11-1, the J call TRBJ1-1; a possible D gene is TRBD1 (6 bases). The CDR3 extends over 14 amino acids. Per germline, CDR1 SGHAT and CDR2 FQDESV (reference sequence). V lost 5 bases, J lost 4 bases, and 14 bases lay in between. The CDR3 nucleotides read TGTGCCAGCAGCACACAGGGTTTTGGCACTGAAGCTTTCTTT. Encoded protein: CASSTQGFGTEAFF.